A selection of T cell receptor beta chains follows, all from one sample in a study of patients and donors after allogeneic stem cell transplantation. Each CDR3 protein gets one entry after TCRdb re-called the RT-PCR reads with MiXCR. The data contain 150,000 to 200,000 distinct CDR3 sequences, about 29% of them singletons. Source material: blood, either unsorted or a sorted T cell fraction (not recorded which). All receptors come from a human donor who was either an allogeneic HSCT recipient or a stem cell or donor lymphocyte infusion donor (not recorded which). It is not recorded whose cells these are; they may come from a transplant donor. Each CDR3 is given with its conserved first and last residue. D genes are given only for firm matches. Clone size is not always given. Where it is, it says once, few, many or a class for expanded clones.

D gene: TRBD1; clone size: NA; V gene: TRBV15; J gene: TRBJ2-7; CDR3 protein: CATSSPRTGAYEQYF; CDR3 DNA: TGTGCCACCAGCAGTCCCCGGACAGGGGCCTACGAGCAGTACTTC
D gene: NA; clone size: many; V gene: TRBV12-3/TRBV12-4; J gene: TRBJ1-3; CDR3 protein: CASSLRRGANSGNTIYF; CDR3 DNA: TGTGCCAGCAGTCTGCGTCGAGGGGCCAACTCTGGAAACACCATATATTTT
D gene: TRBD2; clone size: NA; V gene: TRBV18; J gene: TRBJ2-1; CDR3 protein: CASSPRGTSGYNEQFF; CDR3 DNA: TGTGCCAGCTCGCCGAGAGGGACTAGCGGATACAATGAGCAGTTCTTC
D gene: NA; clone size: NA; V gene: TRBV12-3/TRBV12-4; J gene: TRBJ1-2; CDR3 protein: CASSSGDYTGTGYTF; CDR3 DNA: TGTGCCAGCAGTTCGGGGGATTACACTGGGACAGGCTACACCTTC
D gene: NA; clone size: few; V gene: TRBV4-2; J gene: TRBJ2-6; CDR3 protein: CASSQGRTGANVLTF; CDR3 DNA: TGTGCCAGCAGCCAAGGAAGGACTGGGGCCAACGTCCTGACTTTC
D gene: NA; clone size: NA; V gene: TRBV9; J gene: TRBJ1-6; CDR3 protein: CASSARVYNSPLHF; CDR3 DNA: TGTGCCAGCAGCGCCCGGGTCTATAATTCACCCCTCCACTTT
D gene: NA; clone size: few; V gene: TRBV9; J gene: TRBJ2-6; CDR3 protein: CASSVDSAGANVLTF; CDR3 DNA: TGTGCCAGCAGCGTAGACAGCGCTGGGGCCAACGTCCTGACTTTC
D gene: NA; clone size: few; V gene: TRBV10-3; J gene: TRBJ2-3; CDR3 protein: CAIGLEDTQYF; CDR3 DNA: TGTGCCATCGGGCTGGAGGATACGCAGTATTTT
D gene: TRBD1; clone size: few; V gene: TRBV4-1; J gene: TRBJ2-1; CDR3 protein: CASSQGPGQGDSEQFF; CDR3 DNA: TGCGCCAGCAGCCAAGGCCCGGGACAGGGGGATAGTGAGCAGTTCTTC
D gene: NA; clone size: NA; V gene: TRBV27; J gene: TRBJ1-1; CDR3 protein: CASSPQLNTEAFF; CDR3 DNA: TGTGCCAGCAGTCCACAGCTGAACACTGAAGCTTTCTTT
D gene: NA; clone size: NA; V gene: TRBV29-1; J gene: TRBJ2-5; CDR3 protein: CSVRRGGGRQETQYF; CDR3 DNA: TGCAGCGTTCGGAGGGGCGGGGGCCGCCAAGAGACCCAGTACTTC
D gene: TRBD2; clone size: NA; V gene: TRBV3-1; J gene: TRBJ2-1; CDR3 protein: CASSQDLYGRASF; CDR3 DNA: TGTGCCAGCAGCCAAGATCTATACGGGAGGGCTAGCTTC
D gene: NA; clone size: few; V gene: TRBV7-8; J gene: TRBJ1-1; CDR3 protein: CASSHNRVWTEAFF; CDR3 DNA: TGTGCCAGCAGCCATAACAGGGTGTGGACTGAAGCTTTCTTT
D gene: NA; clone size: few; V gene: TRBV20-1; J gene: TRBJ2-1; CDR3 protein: CSASPRYNEQFF; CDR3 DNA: TGCAGTGCCTCCCCTCGTTACAATGAGCAGTTCTTC
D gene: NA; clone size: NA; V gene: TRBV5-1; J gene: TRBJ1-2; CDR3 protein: CASSSPGSYGYTF; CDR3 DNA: TGCGCCAGCAGCTCCCCCGGGTCCTATGGCTACACCTTC
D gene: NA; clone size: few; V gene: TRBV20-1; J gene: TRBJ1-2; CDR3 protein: CSARERAGKGYTF; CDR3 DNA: TGCAGTGCTAGAGAGCGAGCAGGGAAGGGCTACACCTTC
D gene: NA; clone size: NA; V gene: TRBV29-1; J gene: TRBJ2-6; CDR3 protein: CSVVGDAGANVLTF; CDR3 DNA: TGCAGCGTTGTAGGGGACGCTGGGGCCAACGTCCTGACTTTC
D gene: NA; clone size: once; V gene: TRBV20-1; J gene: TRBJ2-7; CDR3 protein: CSASNLYEQYF; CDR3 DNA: TGCAGTGCTAGTAACCTCTACGAGCAGTACTTC
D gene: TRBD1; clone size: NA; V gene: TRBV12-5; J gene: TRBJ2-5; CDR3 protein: CASVRQGTRETQYF; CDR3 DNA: TGTGCTAGTGTCCGACAGGGGACCCGAGAGACCCAGTACTTC
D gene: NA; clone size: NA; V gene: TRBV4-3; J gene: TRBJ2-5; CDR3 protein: CASSQRLTVLGETQYF; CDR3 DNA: TGCGCCAGCAGCCAAAGGTTAACCGTCCTGGGGGAGACCCAGTACTTC
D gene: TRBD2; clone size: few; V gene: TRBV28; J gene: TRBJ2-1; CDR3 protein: CASSWVPGLAALSSYNEQFF; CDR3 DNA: TGTGCCAGCAGCTGGGTACCGGGACTAGCGGCGTTGAGCTCCTACAATGAGCAGTTCTTC